The 20 T cell receptor beta chains given below trace back to one sample, sequenced in a study of cytomegalovirus exposure and HLA in healthy donors. Sequenced by immunoSEQ multiplex PCR; TCRdb stores in-frame clones only, minus some. The table records some 310,000 clones, approximately 85% of them present only once. Material for sequencing was PBMCs. Receptors originate from a man aged 25-45 years in good health and CMV-seronegative.

The rearrangement joins TRBV4-1 to TRBJ1-5; 8 bases align to TRBD1. The CDR3 is 16 residues long. With V trimmed by 1 base and J by 2 bases, 4 bases remained unmatched. The germline gives CDR1 MGHRA, CDR2 YSYEKL. The DNA of the CDR3 is TGCGCCAGCAGCCAAGGTGGACAGGGCGGCAATCAGCCCCAGCATTTT. The encoded protein is CASSQGGQGGNQPQHF.

V gene TRBV11-2 combines with J gene TRBJ2-2, with D perhaps TRBD2 (5 bases). V shed 5 bases and J shed 2 bases, with 9 bases lying between them. The CDR3 extends over 14 amino acids. CDR1 is SGHAT, CDR2 FQNNGV, per germline. CDR3 nucleotides: TGTGCCAGCAGCCACGGGGTCAACACCGGGGAGCTGTTTTTT. Translated, it gives CASSHGVNTGELFF.

This clone was detected only a few times. The V and J genes are TRBV2 and TRBJ1-2; D is unclear. Per germline, CDR1 SNHLY and CDR2 FYNNEI. V was trimmed by 2 bases and J by 7 bases, leaving 11 bases between them. The CDR3 spans 13 residues. CDR3 sequence: CASSEQRLAGYTF. In DNA, the CDR3 is TGTGCCAGCAGTGAACAACGACTGGCTGGCTACACCTTC. Drawing the rest from reference TRBV2 and TRBJ1-2, the complete variable domain is EPEVTQTPSHQVTQMGQEVILRCVPISNHLYFYWYRQILGQKVEFLVSFYNNEISEKSEIFDDQFSVERPDGSNFTLKIRSTKLEDSAMYFCASSEQRLAGYTFGSGTRLTVV.

V gene TRBV11-3 combines with J gene TRBJ2-2; D uncertain. Deletions cut 4 bases from V and 0 bases from J, with 6 bases between. This CDR3 contains 14 residues. Germline CDR1 reads SGHNT; CDR2 reads YENEEA. CDR3 residues: CASSSDTNTGELFF. CDR3 bases: TGTGCCAGCAGCTCCGACACGAACACCGGGGAGCTGTTTTTT.

The V and J genes are TRBV10-2 and TRBJ2-3; the D is unclear. Trimming pared 3 bases from V and 0 bases from J, leaving 4 bases between. The V gene's germline CDR1 is WSHSY and CDR2 SAAADI. The CDR3 is 13 residues long. The CDR3: CASSDRSTDTQYF. For the CDR3, the DNA is TGCGCCAGCAGTGACAGGAGCACAGATACGCAGTATTTT.

As for this clone: The identical CDR3 is also encoded by other nucleotide sequences in the sample. V is TRBV19 and J is TRBJ1-5; 11 bases are shared with TRBD1. The CDR3 is made up of 14 amino acids. V trimming: 2 bases; J trimming: 7 bases; junction bases outside the gene matches: 1. CDR1 LNHDA and CDR2 SQIVND come from the germline V gene (reference sequence). In DNA form, the CDR3 reads TGTGCCAGTAGTATAAGGACAGGGGGCCAGCCCCAGCATTTT. Translation: CASSIRTGGQPQHF. The whole variable domain, remainder taken from reference TRBV19 and TRBJ1-5, is DGGITQSPKYLFRKEGQNVTLSCEQNLNHDAMYWYRQDPGQGLRLIYYSQIVNDFQKGDIAEGYSVSREKKESFPLTVTSAQKNPTAFYLCASSIRTGGQPQHFGDGTRLSIL.

This chain joins TRBV25-1 and TRBJ2-3; TRBD1 is a possible D gene (5 bases). Germline loops: CDR1 MGHDK, CDR2 SYGVNS. Deletions cut 3 bases from V and 5 bases from J, with 18 bases between. This CDR3 has 16 amino acids. DNA of the CDR3: TGTGCCAGCAGTGACATCGGGCAGGGTACGAAAGATACGCAGTATTTT. Translated: CASSDIGQGTKDTQYF.

This chain uses TRBV27 with TRBJ2-5; TRBD1 aligns across 8 bases. The trim removed 7 bases at V and 4 bases at J, leaving 5 bases unmatched. Germline V gene data show CDR1 as MNHEY and CDR2 as SMNVEV (reference sequence). The CDR3 sequence is 13 residues long. The DNA for the CDR3 is TGTGCCAGCACGACAGGGGCGGGAGAGACCCAGTACTTC. It yields the protein CASTTGAGETQYF.

V usage is TRBV19 and J usage is TRBJ2-3; tentatively, D is TRBD2 (5 bases). V dropped 6 bases and J dropped 0 bases, with 10 bases sitting between them. This CDR3 is built from 14 residues. Per germline, CDR1 LNHDA and CDR2 SQIVND (reference sequence). The CDR3 spells CASRRSGSTDTQYF. The CDR3 DNA follows: TGTGCCAGTAGAAGAAGCGGTAGCACAGATACGCAGTATTTT. Filled out from reference TRBV19 and TRBJ2-3, the complete variable domain reads DGGITQSPKYLFRKEGQNVTLSCEQNLNHDAMYWYRQDPGQGLRLIYYSQIVNDFQKGDIAEGYSVSREKKESFPLTVTSAQKNPTAFYLCASRRSGSTDTQYFGPGTRLTVL.

This clone came up a few times. The CDR3 is CASSLTGQGYEQYF. As DNA, the CDR3 is TGTGCCAGCAGTTTAACGGGACAGGGCTACGAGCAGTACTTC. The chain recombines TRBV27 with TRBJ2-7; 9 nucleotides agree with TRBD1. The germline V gene encodes CDR1 MNHEY and CDR2 SMNVEV (reference sequence). V was clipped by 2 bases and J by 3 bases; unmatched bases: 2. CDR3 length equals 14 residues.

The rearrangement uses TRBV11-2 and TRBJ1-2; 10 bases match TRBD1. Germline V gives CDR1 SGHAT, CDR2 FQNNGV. V was clipped by 6 bases and J by 4 bases; unmatched bases: 2. The CDR3 totals 13 residues. The DNA for the CDR3 is TGTGCCAGCAGGGACAGGGGGGGCTATGGCTACACCTTC. It translates to CASRDRGGYGYTF.

This rearrangement joins TRBV15 to TRBJ2-7, with D possibly TRBD1 on 6 matching bases. The germline V gene encodes CDR1 LNHNV and CDR2 YYDKDF (reference sequence). The CDR3 has 14 residues. V shed 0 bases and J shed 5 bases, with 11 bases lying between them. The CDR3 reads CATSREGTHHEQYF. DNA for the CDR3: TGTGCCACCAGCAGAGAGGGGACACACCACGAGCAGTACTTC.

V gene TRBV6-5 combines with J gene TRBJ2-5; 9 bases agree with TRBD1. V lost 2 bases and J lost 12; bases outside the gene matches: 7. CDR3 length equals 13 residues. CDR1 and CDR2 from the germline V gene are MNHEY and SVGAGI. CDR3 loop: CASSYDRGTPKYF. CDR3 bases: TGTGCCAGCAGTTACGACAGGGGGACGCCTAAGTACTTC.

This chain's CDR3 is CASSQAMPGKTQYF. The CDR3 DNA reads as TGCGCCAGCAGCCAAGCCATGCCCGGGAAGACCCAGTACTTC. The V gene is TRBV4-1, the J gene TRBJ2-5; D perhaps matches TRBD2 (5 bases). Trimming removed 1 base from V and 6 bases from J, with 12 bases in between. The CDR3 sequence is 14 residues long. From germline, CDR1 is MGHRA and CDR2 YSYEKL.

The rearrangement joins TRBV30 to TRBJ2-4, with D possibly matching TRBD2 (6 bases). V was clipped by 2 bases and J by 0 bases, with 11 bases between them. The germline V gene encodes CDR1 GTSNPN and CDR2 SVGIG (reference sequence). The CDR3 spans 15 residues. CDR3 amino acids: CAWSRGKLAKNIQYF. CDR3 bases: TGTGCCTGGAGTCGGGGGAAACTAGCCAAAAACATTCAGTACTTC.

This clone turned up a few times. The V and J genes are TRBV11-2 and TRBJ1-4, with a tentative D call TRBD1 (5 bases). V was shortened by 5 bases and J by 7 bases, with 17 bases between the two germline ends. The CDR3 runs 15 residues. Germline V gene sequence: CDR1 SGHAT, CDR2 FQNNGV. This CDR3 is CASSPQGMVGEKLFF. CDR3 sequence (DNA): TGTGCCAGCAGCCCCCAGGGCATGGTTGGTGAAAAACTGTTTTTT.

J is TRBJ2-7 and V is TRBV4-1; D uncertain. CDR3 length: 14 residues. Germline CDR1 is MGHRA and CDR2 is YSYEKL. Trimming took off 5 bases at V and 6 bases at J, with 17 bases between the two ends. The CDR3 sequence is CASSYTASAAEQYF. CDR3 nucleotides: TGCGCCAGCAGCTATACTGCAAGTGCGGCCGAGCAGTACTTC.

The rearrangement links TRBV11-3 to TRBJ2-7; D possibly corresponds to TRBD2 (6 bases). Germline V lookup: CDR1 SGHNT, CDR2 YENEEA. Between the trimmed V and J ends, which lost 3 bases and 5 bases, there was a span of 11 bases. The CDR3 runs to 13 residues. CDR3 residues: CASSFGGTNEQYF. CDR3 in DNA: TGTGCCAGCAGCTTCGGGGGAACCAACGAGCAGTACTTC.

The chain combines TRBV7-8 with TRBJ1-4; 9 bases agree with TRBD1. The CDR3 length is 15 residues. Losses at the gene ends were 1 base for V and 6 bases for J; bases not matched to a gene: 3. Germline CDR1 is SGHVS and CDR2 is FQNEAQ. The CDR3 nucleotides are TGTGCCAGCAGCTTAGTCGGGACAGGGCATGAAAAACTGTTTTTT. As protein: CASSLVGTGHEKLFF.

This clone appeared a single time. The rearrangement joins TRBV19 to TRBJ2-1, with 11 bases matching TRBD1. Germline V gene sequence: CDR1 LNHDA, CDR2 SQIVND (reference sequence). The CDR3 length is 16 residues. With V trimmed by 5 bases and J by 7 bases, 10 bases remained unmatched. This CDR3 reads CASSPRTGGIWNEQFF. CDR3 nucleotides: TGTGCCAGTAGTCCGAGGACAGGGGGCATTTGGAATGAGCAGTTCTTC.